Below, 25 T cell receptor beta chains from the same sample are listed, as sequenced in a study of glioma-infiltrating T cells. TCR alpha and beta CDR3 regions were amplified from RNA using iRepertoire nested multiplex PCR. TCRdb reprocessed the multiplex PCR reads via MiXCR and lists one record per CDR3 protein. This sample has 40,000 or so distinct CDR3 sequences, with 20% to 25% found just once. The sequenced sample consisted of glioma tissue, nonneoplastic brain tissue, or PBMCs (not recorded which). The receptors here all came from a human donor with low-grade glioma or glioblastoma, undergoing nonglioma brain surgery, or in good health (not recorded which).

The gene calls are TRBV2 and TRBJ2-5, with D perhaps TRBD1 (5 bases). Germline assignment: CDR1 SNHLY and CDR2 FYNNEI. The V end lost 6 bases, the J end lost 4 bases, and 18 bases lay between the germline ends. The CDR3 consists of 15 residues. CDR3 sequence reads: CASSLLGHLGETQYF. The CDR3 bases are TGTGCCAGCAGCCTATTAGGACATCTTGGAGAGACCCAGTACTTC.

This chain uses TRBV2 with TRBJ2-5; no firm D call. The CDR3 consists of 14 residues. Looked up from germline, CDR1 is SNHLY and CDR2 is FYNNEI. The V gene lost 3 bases and the J gene lost 4 bases, with 12 bases spanning the gap. The CDR3 DNA reads as TGTGCCAGCAGTGACCGGGTTCGGCCAGAGACCCAGTACTTC. Its translation is CASSDRVRPETQYF.

This clonotype has at least ten counts. V usage is TRBV2 and J usage is TRBJ1-1; D gene uncertain. Between the trimmed V and J ends, which lost 6 bases and 1 base, there was a span of 3 bases. Per the germline V gene, CDR1 is SNHLY and CDR2 is FYNNEI. The length of the CDR3 is 11 residues. The DNA of the CDR3 is TGTGCCAGCAGGCAGAACACTGAAGCTTTCTTT. This encodes CASRQNTEAFF. Looking up the rest from reference TRBV2 and TRBJ1-1 gives the full variable domain: EPEVTQTPSHQVTQMGQEVILRCVPISNHLYFYWYRQILGQKVEFLVSFYNNEISEKSEIFDDQFSVERPDGSNFTLKIRSTKLEDSAMYFCASRQNTEAFFGQGTRLTVV.

The table lists this clonotype with many counts. DNA for the CDR3: TGTGCCATCCAAGCGGGAGAGACCGGATCGGCCCAGTACTTC. Its protein product is CAIQAGETGSAQYF. The V and J genes are TRBV6-1 and TRBJ2-5; TRBD2 agrees at 8 bases. Germline V gives CDR1 MNHNS, CDR2 SASEGT. After removal of 10 bases from V and 9 bases from J, the junction contained 16 bases not matched to a gene. The CDR3 loop spans 14 amino acids.

In its sample, this clonotype was seen many times. The rearrangement uses TRBV7-9 and TRBJ2-7; D call uncertain. V gave up 1 base and J gave up 9 bases, with 7 bases separating them. Looked up from germline, CDR1 is SEHNR and CDR2 is FQNEAQ (reference sequence). CDR3 size: 11 residues. The CDR3 region has the DNA TGTGCCAGCAGCTTAGAGGTAGGGCAGTACTTC. Protein: CASSLEVGQYF.

In the case of this clonotype: A much larger clone differs from this one at a single base, so this may be a read error. The chain links TRBV7-6 to TRBJ2-2, with D tentatively TRBD1 (6 bases). The length of the CDR3 is 12 residues. CDR1 and CDR2 from the germline V gene are SGHVS and FNYEAQ. The CDR3 loop is CASRLGGGELFF. CDR3 nucleotides: TGTGCCAGCAGATTAGGGGGCGGGGAGCTGTTTTTT.

At least ten counts were recorded for this clonotype. The V call is TRBV11-1, the J call TRBJ2-3; the D is unclear. There are 14 residues in the CDR3. CDR1 and CDR2 (germline): SGHAT, FQDESV (reference sequence). Trimming stripped 1 base from V and 0 bases from J, with 5 bases between. CDR3 region: CASSLGLSTDTQYF. The CDR3 DNA is TGTGCCAGCAGCTTAGGTCTTAGCACAGATACGCAGTATTTT.

This clonotype was found many times. The chain links TRBV2 to TRBJ2-1, with 15 bases fitting TRBD2. In germline, CDR1 is SNHLY, CDR2 FYNNEI. The V segment lost 4 bases and the J segment 8 bases; nucleotides outside the gene matches: 6. This CDR3 is built from 16 residues. The CDR3 DNA sequence: TGTGCCAGCAGTGGTTCGGGACTAGCGGGAGGTGATGAGCAGTTCTTC. Residues: CASSGSGLAGGDEQFF.

This clonotype was recorded many times. This chain uses TRBV27 with TRBJ1-2, with 11 bases identical to TRBD1. After removal of 5 bases from V and 2 bases from J, the junction contained 7 bases not matched to a gene. Germline lookup yields CDR1 MNHEY and CDR2 SMNVEV (reference sequence). CDR3 size: 16 residues. The CDR3: CASSPAGQGANYGYTF. The DNA for the CDR3 is TGTGCCAGCAGTCCAGCCGGACAGGGGGCGAACTATGGCTACACCTTC.

The chain couples TRBV9 to TRBJ2-1, with D unclear. The CDR3 has 15 residues. Germline V lookup: CDR1 SGDLS, CDR2 YYNGEE. Between the trimmed V and J ends, which lost 4 bases and 5 bases, there was a span of 16 bases. The CDR3 DNA sequence: TGTGCCAGCAGCCCCCCGCGTGCGGTAGACAATGAGCAGTTCTTC. The encoded protein is CASSPPRAVDNEQFF.

Details on this clonotype: One base away lies a much larger clone, so this may be a sequencing read error. V is TRBV27 and J is TRBJ1-6; a possible D gene is TRBD1 (6 bases). Per the germline V gene, CDR1 is MNHEY and CDR2 is SMNVEV (reference sequence). Trimming shortened V by 6 bases and J by 0 bases, and 15 bases separated the two germline ends. This CDR3 spans 17 amino acids. The CDR3 nucleotides read TGTGCCAGCAGGCGGGGGGCACAATGCTCCTATAATTCACCCCTCCACTTT. Its translation: CASRRGAQCSYNSPLHF.

This clonotype was recorded at least ten times. The V gene is TRBV3-1, the J gene TRBJ1-6; D not resolved. The CDR3 loop spans 16 amino acids. V lost 0 bases, J lost 6 bases, and 12 bases lay in between. Germline V lookup: CDR1 LGHDT, CDR2 YNNKEL (reference sequence). The CDR3 nucleotides read TGTGCCAGCAGCCAAGATCCCGGCGGGGTTAATTCACCCCTCCACTTT. Protein product: CASSQDPGGVNSPLHF.

This sequence joins TRBV12-3 or TRBV12-4 and TRBJ2-1, with D possibly TRBD1 on 5 matching bases. The CDR3 is made up of 17 amino acids. V was pared by 5 bases and J by 2 bases, with 19 bases between. CDR3 nucleotides: TGTGCCAGCAGTCCAAAGGGGCCCCTGAACCCCTACAATGAGCAGTTCTTC. It codes for CASSPKGPLNPYNEQFF.

This clonotype has a count of ten or more. The V gene is TRBV20-1, the J gene TRBJ1-3; D remains ambiguous. CDR1 and CDR2 (germline): DFQATT, SNEGSKA (reference sequence). V gave up 0 bases and J gave up 1 base, with 7 bases separating them. The CDR3 extends over 14 amino acids. The CDR3: CSARDAGSGNTIYF. The CDR3 nucleotides are TGCAGTGCTAGAGATGCGGGGTCTGGAAACACCATATATTTT.

This clonotype was counted at least ten times. This chain connects TRBV20-1 to TRBJ2-7; D gene uncertain. This CDR3 contains 13 residues. Per germline, CDR1 DFQATT and CDR2 SNEGSKA (reference sequence). With 3 bases removed from V and 0 bases from J, the gap between germline ends came to 9 bases. Written as DNA, the CDR3 is TGCAGTGCTAGCGGAGTGAACTCCTACGAGCAGTACTTC. Translating gives CSASGVNSYEQYF.

Concerning this clonotype: This may arise from a read error, as a much more abundant clone is one base away. The rearrangement uses TRBV10-3 and TRBJ1-1, with 7 bases matching TRBD1. In germline, CDR1 is ENHRY, CDR2 SYGVKD. The CDR3 is made up of 16 amino acids. The CDR3 nucleotides read TGTACCATCAGTGAGTCGGGGGGACAGACGAACACTGAAGCTTTCTTT. This codes for CTISESGGQTNTEAFF.

This clonotype showed up many times. This sequence joins TRBV2 and TRBJ1-1; D is undetermined. In germline, CDR1 is SNHLY, CDR2 FYNNEI. V lost 3 bases and J lost 0, with 8 bases in between. The CDR3 has 14 residues. The CDR3 loop is CASSEYGMNTEAFF. DNA for the CDR3: TGTGCCAGCAGTGAGTACGGCATGAACACTGAAGCTTTCTTT.

This clonotype was counted at least ten times. This may stem from a read error, because a much larger clone lies one nucleotide away. The chain has TRBV7-9 and TRBJ2-1, with 9 bases lining up with TRBD2. From germline, CDR1 is SEHNR and CDR2 FQNEAQ (reference sequence). This CDR3 region has 15 residues. Germline trimming cut 1 base from V and 2 bases from J; bases unmatched to any gene: 0. The DNA of the CDR3 is TGTGCCAGCAGCTTAGGCGGGAGGGCCTACAATGAGCAGTTCTTC. It yields the protein CASSLGGRAYNEQFF.

This clonotype was found many times. The chain combines TRBV19 with TRBJ1-5, with 12 bases fitting TRBD1. V lost 8 bases to trimming and J lost 2 bases; unmatched junction nucleotides: 13. Per germline, CDR1 LNHDA and CDR2 SQIVND (reference sequence). This CDR3 is 18 amino acids long. CDR3 nucleotide sequence: TGTGCCAGTTCAAACCGGGACAGGGGGCGCTTGGGCAATCAGCCCCAGCATTTT. It is translated as CASSNRDRGRLGNQPQHF.

A remark on this clonotype: A much larger clone differs from this one at a single base, so this may be a read error. The gene calls are TRBV11-2 and TRBJ2-3, with 9 bases that match TRBD1. The CDR3 covers 15 residues. CDR1 and CDR2 from the germline V gene are SGHAT and FQNNGV. The CDR3 here is CASKHRDRDTDTKYF. The CDR3 DNA reads TGTGCCAGCAAACACCGGGACAGGGACACAGATACGAAGTATTTT. The complete variable domain, with remaining parts taken from reference TRBV11-2 and TRBJ2-3, reads EAGVAQSPRYKIIEKRQSVAFWCNPISGHATLYWYQQILGQGPKLLIQFQNNGVVDDSQLPKDRFSAERLKGVDSTLKIQPAKLEDSAVYLCASKHRDRDTDTKYFGPGTRLTVL.

This clonotype showed up many times. The chain employs TRBV6-1 and TRBJ2-5, with 11 bases that match TRBD2. Germline V CDR1 and CDR2: MNHNS, SASEGT. The CDR3 contains 14 residues. The trim removed 5 bases at V and 5 bases at J, leaving 4 bases unmatched. This CDR3 reads CASSSWTSGETQYF. The CDR3 DNA is TGTGCCAGCAGTTCATGGACTAGCGGGGAGACCCAGTACTTC.

This clonotype was counted ten times or more. This rearrangement joins TRBV4-1 to TRBJ2-2; a possible D gene is TRBD2 (6 bases). Germline V lookup: CDR1 MGHRA, CDR2 YSYEKL. Trimming took off 1 base at V and 0 bases at J, with 15 bases between the two ends. There are 18 residues in the CDR3. The CDR3 region has the DNA TGCGCCAGCAGCCAAGTATATCAGTGGGAGGCGAACACCGGGGAGCTGTTTTTT. This gives the protein CASSQVYQWEANTGELFF.

This clonotype was found a few times. This sequence joins TRBV10-1 and TRBJ2-7, with D perhaps assigned TRBD1 or TRBD2 (5 bases each). The CDR3 contains 14 residues. Trimming removed 1 base from V and 4 bases from J, with 11 bases in between. The germline gives CDR1 WNHNN, CDR2 SYGVQD (reference sequence). CDR3 DNA sequence: TGCGCCAGCAGTGAGTTTCACGGGGCGTACGAGCAGTACTTC. The encoded protein is CASSEFHGAYEQYF.

This clonotype was counted ten times or more. CDR3 sequence reads: CSARGSYRRDLLSSYNEQFF. CDR3 coding DNA: TGCAGTGCTAGAGGATCCTACCGCCGGGACCTCCTCAGCTCCTACAATGAGCAGTTCTTC. This chain uses TRBV20-1 with TRBJ2-1; D may correspond to TRBD1 or TRBD2 (5 bases each). Deletions cut 1 base from V and 0 bases from J, with 25 bases between. The CDR3 is 20 residues long. The V gene's germline CDR1 is DFQATT and CDR2 SNEGSKA (reference sequence).

This clonotype was picked up many times. The chain links TRBV27 to TRBJ2-1; 9 bases are shared with TRBD2. J gave up 7 bases and V 6 bases, and 10 bases lay outside the gene matches. The CDR3 has 15 residues. Germline V gene data show CDR1 as MNHEY and CDR2 as SMNVEV (reference sequence). CDR3 in DNA: TGTGCCAGCAGATACGGGACTAGCTTAATAAATGAGCAGTTCTTC. This translates into CASRYGTSLINEQFF.